Following are 11 T cell receptor beta chains from one sample sequenced in a study of monozygotic twins with cystic fibrosis. The repertoire was sequenced with immunoSEQ multiplex PCR; TCRdb's copy has only in-frame clones and lacks some. The sample carries around 36,000 clones, approximately 72% recorded once. Material: blood. The receptors were sampled from a girl aged 5-17 years with cystic fibrosis.

The rearrangement joins TRBV5-1 to TRBJ2-3; a weak D match, TRBD2 (6 bases). Germline CDR1 SGHRS, CDR2 YFSETQ. The CDR3 loop spans 15 amino acids. Trimming left V 4 bases short and J 0 bases short, with 12 bases between. In DNA form, the CDR3 reads TGCGCCAGCAGCCCGGGACTGCCTAGCACAGATACGCAGTATTTT. It translates to CASSPGLPSTDTQYF. Looking up the rest from reference TRBV5-1 and TRBJ2-3 gives the full variable domain: KAGVTQTPRYLIKTRGQQVTLSCSPISGHRSVSWYQQTPGQGLQFLFEYFSETQRNKGNFPGRFSGRQFSNSRSEMNVSTLELGDSALYLCASSPGLPSTDTQYFGPGTRLTVL.

V gene TRBV28 combines with J gene TRBJ1-2; D is undetermined. V was shortened by 5 bases and J by 2 bases, with 6 bases between the two germline ends. Germline values: CDR1 MDHEN, CDR2 SYDVKM. The CDR3 is made up of 12 amino acids. The CDR3 loop is CASSDPNYGYTF. In nucleotides, the CDR3 is TGTGCCAGCAGTGACCCCAACTATGGCTACACCTTC.

The J gene is TRBJ2-7, the V gene TRBV4-1; TRBD2 might be the D (5 bases). Per the germline V gene, CDR1 is MGHRA and CDR2 is YSYEKL. V shed 0 bases and J shed 3 bases, with 9 bases lying between them. The CDR3 spans 14 residues. The CDR3 spells CASSQELGGYEQYV. As DNA, the CDR3 is TGCGCCAGCAGCCAAGAACTCGGAGGCTACGAGCAGTACGTC.

This clone was recorded a few times. This rearrangement joins TRBV7-2 to TRBJ1-4, with D tentatively TRBD1 (6 bases). The CDR3 totals 14 residues. Between the trimmed V and J ends, which lost 1 base and 8 bases, there was a span of 11 bases. CDR1 SGHTA and CDR2 FQGNSA come from the germline V gene. The CDR3 loop reads CASSLVSQGEKLFF. The CDR3 nucleotides read TGTGCCAGCAGCTTAGTTTCTCAGGGGGAAAAACTGTTTTTT.

Written as DNA, the CDR3 is TGTGCCAGCAGCGTAGCTGGTTGGAGAGGTCTGACAGATACGCAGTATTTT. Amino acid sequence: CASSVAGWRGLTDTQYF. V and J are TRBV9 and TRBJ2-3, with D uncertain. V was trimmed by 0 bases and J by 3 bases, leaving 17 bases between them. Germline assignment: CDR1 SGDLS and CDR2 YYNGEE. This CDR3 spans 17 amino acids.

CDR3 nucleotides: TGTGCCAGCAGTAACATTCTGACCAACACTGAAGCTTTCTTT. It specifies CASSNILTNTEAFF. This rearrangement joins TRBV2 to TRBJ1-1; D uncertain. The V end was cut by 5 bases, the J end by 2 bases, with 12 bases between. The CDR3 length is 14 residues. Germline values: CDR1 SNHLY, CDR2 FYNNEI.

This clone came up a few times. This sequence joins TRBV6-5 and TRBJ1-1, with D tentatively TRBD1 (5 bases). The CDR3 sequence is 13 residues long. Germline CDR1 reads MNHEY; CDR2 reads SVGAGI. Deletions cut 2 bases from V and 9 bases from J, with 13 bases between. The DNA for the CDR3 is TGTGCCAGCAGTTACGGGGGGGACCAAAAAGCTTTCTTT. Its translation is CASSYGGDQKAFF.

This clone was found a few times. This chain links TRBV2 with TRBJ1-1, with D uncertain. The V gene's germline CDR1 is SNHLY and CDR2 FYNNEI. V lost 5 bases and J 6 bases, leaving 10 bases between the germline ends. CDR3 length: 12 amino acids. CDR3 nucleotide sequence: TGTGCCAGCAGTCTCCCCGTCGCTGAAGCTTTCTTT. Amino acids: CASSLPVAEAFF.

This clone was seen a handful of times. This chain uses TRBV28 with TRBJ2-2; D is perhaps TRBD2 (6 bases). CDR1 is MDHEN and CDR2 is SYDVKM in the germline V gene. CDR3 length: 15 residues. V dropped 3 bases and J dropped 3 bases, with 11 bases sitting between them. The CDR3 DNA sequence: TGTGCCAGCAGTTTGCGGGGTGGCGACACCGGGGAGCTGTTTTTT. This encodes CASSLRGGDTGELFF. Variable domain in full (rest from reference TRBV28 and TRBJ2-2): DVKVTQSSRYLVKRTGEKVFLECVQDMDHENMFWYRQDPGLGLRLIYFSYDVKMKEKGDIPEGYSVSREKKERFSLILESASTNQTSMYLCASSLRGGDTGELFFGEGSRLTVL.

J is TRBJ2-3 and V is TRBV19; tentative D call: TRBD2 (6 bases). From germline, CDR1 is LNHDA and CDR2 SQIVND (reference sequence). V lost 4 bases and J lost 0, with 8 bases in between. The CDR3 sequence is 14 residues long. The chain's CDR3 is CASSKRASTDTQYF. DNA for the CDR3: TGTGCCAGTAGTAAGCGGGCTAGCACAGATACGCAGTATTTT.

This sequence joins TRBV4-3 and TRBJ1-2; maybe TRBD1 (5 bases). The germline gives CDR1 LGHNA, CDR2 YSLEER. V was pared by 2 bases and J by 0 bases, with 16 bases between. The CDR3 has 17 residues. Written as DNA, the CDR3 is TGCGCCAGCAGCCAACCTGGGACCCTGGGGGCTAACTATGGCTACACCTTC. Translating gives CASSQPGTLGANYGYTF.